Listed here is a single T cell receptor (beta chain). Its antigen is currently unknown. The sample holds other DNA sequences that translate to the same CDR3. CDR1 is SGDLS, CDR2 YYNGEE, per germline. Germline trimming cut 3 bases from V and 4 bases from J; bases unmatched to any gene: 2. The CDR3 runs 15 residues. This entry comes from a study of shared clonotypes between healthy human individuals. Genomic DNA of each subset was evenly split across several immunoSEQ plates. Clones were sequenced by immunoSEQ multiplex PCR, and TCRdb holds only the in-frame ones, with some missing. The profile shows under 2.5 million clones, about 90% of them singletons. Findings of the study overall: Memory subsets generally showed smaller estimated richness than naive subsets did. Non-shared clonotypes had lower generation probabilities than those shared by all four donors. A limitation of the genetic and exposure-history diversity represented arose from few donors.

Material for sequencing was naive CD4+ T cells from PBMCs. Indicated subset: CD45RA+ positively selected. This TCR was sampled from a man aged 18 to 29 in good health. Some clones in this sample may be carry-over from other donors' samples. The chain carries TRBV9 and TRBJ2-1; 12 bases fit TRBD2. The CDR3 spells CASSATSGGYNEQFF. CDR3 coding DNA: TGTGCCAGCAGCGCGACTAGCGGGGGTTACAATGAGCAGTTCTTC.